Presented here are 5 T cell receptor beta chains from one specimen sequenced in a study of blood T cells in healthy people across ages. A second roughly 7 to 12 cycle PCR used barcoded and J-beta primers. TCRdb passed the 5' RACE reads through MiXCR, listing each CDR3 protein once. The repertoire holds fewer than 950,000 distinct CDR3 sequences, with 30% to 45% as singletons. Sequencing used blood. These receptors were collected from a man younger than 35 in good health.

The rearrangement links TRBV6-5 to TRBJ2-7, with 9 bases lining up with TRBD1. The V and J ends lost 0 bases and 2 bases, in that order; junction bases with no gene match: 5. The CDR3 has 16 residues. CDR1 is MNHEY, CDR2 SVGAGI, per germline. The CDR3 loop is CASSYSWGQGTYEQYF. Written as DNA, the CDR3 is TGTGCCAGCAGTTACTCGTGGGGACAGGGAACCTACGAGCAGTACTTC.

The chain employs TRBV7-2 and TRBJ2-1; 8 nucleotides align to TRBD2. The trim removed 9 bases at V and 13 bases at J, leaving 17 bases unmatched. Germline loops: CDR1 SGHTA, CDR2 FQGNSA. There are 14 residues in the CDR3. This chain's CDR3 is CASSRSTSGMPQFF. The CDR3 DNA sequence: TGTGCCAGTAGCCGCTCTACTAGCGGTATGCCCCAGTTCTTC.

There are a few counts of this clonotype. The chain carries TRBV20-1 and TRBJ1-6, with 10 positions matching TRBD1. Germline V gene lookup returns CDR1 DFQATT and CDR2 SNEGSKA (reference sequence). This CDR3 comprises 14 residues. V lost 5 bases to trimming and J lost 10 bases; unmatched junction nucleotides: 8. CDR3 nucleotides: TGCAGTGCTTTCGAGCGGACAGGGGGATCACCCCTCCACTTT. It is translated as CSAFERTGGSPLHF.

In this sample, this clonotype turned up a few times. The chain is built from TRBV10-3 and TRBJ1-4, with TRBD1 matching 10 bases. The CDR3 sequence is 15 residues long. V was pared by 4 bases and J by 6 bases, with 5 bases of the junction left unmatched. Germline V gene sequence: CDR1 ENHRY, CDR2 SYGVKD. The DNA for the CDR3 is TGTGCCATCAGTGCTTCCGGGACAGGGGATGAAAAACTGTTTTTT. Protein product: CAISASGTGDEKLFF.

This clonotype came up a few times. The rearrangement joins TRBV9 to TRBJ2-3; tentative D call: TRBD2 (7 bases). The germline V gene has CDR1 SGDLS and CDR2 YYNGEE. Trimming took 6 bases from V and 0 from J, leaving 17 bases between them. This CDR3 comprises 16 residues. CDR3 residues: CASKGGDSLSTDTQYF. In DNA form, the CDR3 reads TGTGCCAGCAAGGGGGGGGACTCCTTAAGCACAGATACGCAGTATTTT.